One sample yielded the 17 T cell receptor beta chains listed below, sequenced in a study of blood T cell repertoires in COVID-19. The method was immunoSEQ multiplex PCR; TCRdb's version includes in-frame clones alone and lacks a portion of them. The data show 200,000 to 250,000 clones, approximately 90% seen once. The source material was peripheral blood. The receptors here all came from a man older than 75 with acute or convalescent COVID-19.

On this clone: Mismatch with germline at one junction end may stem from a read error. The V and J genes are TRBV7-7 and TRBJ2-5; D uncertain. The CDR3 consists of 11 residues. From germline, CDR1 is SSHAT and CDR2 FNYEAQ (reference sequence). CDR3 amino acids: CASSPGETQYF. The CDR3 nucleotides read TGTGCTAGCAGCCCCGGGGAGACCCAGTACTTC.

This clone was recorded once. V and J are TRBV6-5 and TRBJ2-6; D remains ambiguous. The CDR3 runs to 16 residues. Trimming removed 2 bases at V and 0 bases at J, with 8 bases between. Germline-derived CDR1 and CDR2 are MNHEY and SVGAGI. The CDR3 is CASSYVPYSGANVLTF. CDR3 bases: TGTGCCAGCAGTTACGTCCCTTACTCTGGGGCCAACGTCCTGACTTTC.

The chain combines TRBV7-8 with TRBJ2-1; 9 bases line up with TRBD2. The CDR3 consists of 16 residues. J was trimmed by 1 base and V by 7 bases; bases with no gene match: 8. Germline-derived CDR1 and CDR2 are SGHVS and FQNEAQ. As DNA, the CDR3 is TGTGCCAGCACACCTTTAGCGGGGGCATCCTACAATGAGCAGTTCTTC. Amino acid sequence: CASTPLAGASYNEQFF.

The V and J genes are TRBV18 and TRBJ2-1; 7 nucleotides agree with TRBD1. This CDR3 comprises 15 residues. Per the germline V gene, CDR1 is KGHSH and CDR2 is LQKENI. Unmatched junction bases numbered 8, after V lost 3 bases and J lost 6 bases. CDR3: CASSPRTGAFNEQFF. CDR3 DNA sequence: TGTGCCAGCTCACCCCGTACAGGGGCTTTCAATGAGCAGTTCTTC.

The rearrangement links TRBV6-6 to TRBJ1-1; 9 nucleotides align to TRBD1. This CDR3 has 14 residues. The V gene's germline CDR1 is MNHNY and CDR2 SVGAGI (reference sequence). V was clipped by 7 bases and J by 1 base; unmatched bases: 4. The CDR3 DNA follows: TGTGCCAGCAACATACAGGGGGCGAACACTGAAGCTTTCTTT. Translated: CASNIQGANTEAFF.

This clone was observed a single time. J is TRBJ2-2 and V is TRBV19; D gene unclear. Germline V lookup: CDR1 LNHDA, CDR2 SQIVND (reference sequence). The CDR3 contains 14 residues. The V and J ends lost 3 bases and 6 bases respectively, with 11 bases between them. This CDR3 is CASSIERSSGELFF. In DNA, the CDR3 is TGTGCCAGTAGTATTGAGCGATCCTCCGGGGAGCTGTTTTTT.

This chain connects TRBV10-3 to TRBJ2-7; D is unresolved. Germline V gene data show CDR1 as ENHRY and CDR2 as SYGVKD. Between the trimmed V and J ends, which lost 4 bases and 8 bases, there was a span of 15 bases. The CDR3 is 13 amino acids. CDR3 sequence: CAISVLTGDKQYF. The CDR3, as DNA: TGTGCCATCAGTGTACTTACGGGTGATAAGCAGTACTTC.

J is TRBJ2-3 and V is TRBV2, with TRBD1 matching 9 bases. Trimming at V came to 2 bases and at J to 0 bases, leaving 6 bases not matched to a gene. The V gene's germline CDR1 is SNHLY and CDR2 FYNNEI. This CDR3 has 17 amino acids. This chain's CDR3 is CASSERGTGMSTDTQYF. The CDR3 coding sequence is TGTGCCAGCAGTGAAAGGGGGACAGGGATGAGCACAGATACGCAGTATTTT. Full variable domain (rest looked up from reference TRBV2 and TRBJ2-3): EPEVTQTPSHQVTQMGQEVILRCVPISNHLYFYWYRQILGQKVEFLVSFYNNEISEKSEIFDDQFSVERPDGSNFTLKIRSTKLEDSAMYFCASSERGTGMSTDTQYFGPGTRLTVL.

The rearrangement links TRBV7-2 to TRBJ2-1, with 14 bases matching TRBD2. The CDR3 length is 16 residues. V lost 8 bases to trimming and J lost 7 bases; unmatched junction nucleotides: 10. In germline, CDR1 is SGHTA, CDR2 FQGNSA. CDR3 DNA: TGTGCCAGCGGGCTGACTAGCGGGAGGGCACGGAATGAGCAGTTCTTC. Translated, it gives CASGLTSGRARNEQFF.

The CDR3 sequence is CASRTGDIAGELFF. The CDR3 region has the DNA TGTGCCAGCAGGACAGGGGATATCGCCGGGGAGCTGTTTTTT. This rearrangement joins TRBV27 to TRBJ2-2; 8 positions match TRBD1. Per germline, CDR1 MNHEY and CDR2 SMNVEV (reference sequence). J gave up 6 bases and V 6 bases, and 6 bases lay outside the gene matches. CDR3 length equals 14 residues.

The CDR3 nucleotides are TGTGCCAGCAGACATGGAGGCGGGAGCTCCTACAATGAGCAGTTCTTC. Translated: CASRHGGGSSYNEQFF. This chain joins TRBV13 and TRBJ2-1; 7 bases align to TRBD2. V lost 6 bases and J lost 0; bases outside the gene matches: 8. CDR1 and CDR2 from the germline V gene are PRHDT and FYEKMQ (reference sequence). This CDR3 spans 16 amino acids.

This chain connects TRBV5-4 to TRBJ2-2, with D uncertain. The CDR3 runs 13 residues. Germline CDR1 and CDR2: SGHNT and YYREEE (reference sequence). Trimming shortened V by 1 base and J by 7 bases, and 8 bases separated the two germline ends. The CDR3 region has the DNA TGTGCCAGCAGCTTGATGGGCCTCGGGGAGCTGTTTTTT. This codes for CASSLMGLGELFF.

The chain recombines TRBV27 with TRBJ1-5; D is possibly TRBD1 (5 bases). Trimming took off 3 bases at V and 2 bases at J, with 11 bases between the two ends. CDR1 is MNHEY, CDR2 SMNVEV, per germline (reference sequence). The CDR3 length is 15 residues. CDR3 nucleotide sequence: TGTGCCAGCAGTTTCTCCAGGGTCGGCAATCAGCCCCAGCATTTT. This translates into CASSFSRVGNQPQHF.

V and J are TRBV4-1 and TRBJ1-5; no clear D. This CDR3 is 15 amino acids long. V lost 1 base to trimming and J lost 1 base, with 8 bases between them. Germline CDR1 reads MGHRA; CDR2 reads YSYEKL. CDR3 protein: CASSQGGISNQPQHF. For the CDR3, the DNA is TGCGCCAGCAGCCAAGGAGGAATCAGCAATCAGCCCCAGCATTTT.

The CDR3 loop reads CASSWTSGSTGELFF. In DNA form, the CDR3 reads TGTGCCAGCAGCTGGACTAGCGGGAGCACCGGGGAGCTGTTTTTT. The chain employs TRBV7-7 and TRBJ2-2; 13 bases are a match to TRBD2. The V and J ends lost 4 bases and 4 bases, in that order; junction bases with no gene match: 0. The CDR3 has 15 residues. CDR1 is SSHAT and CDR2 is FNYEAQ in the germline V gene (reference sequence).

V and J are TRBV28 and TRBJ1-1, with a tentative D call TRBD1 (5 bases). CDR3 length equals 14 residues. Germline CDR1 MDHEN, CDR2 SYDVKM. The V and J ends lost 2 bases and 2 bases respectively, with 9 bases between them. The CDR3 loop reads CASSLTGTNTEAFF. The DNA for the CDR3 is TGTGCCAGCAGTTTAACCGGGACTAACACTGAAGCTTTCTTT. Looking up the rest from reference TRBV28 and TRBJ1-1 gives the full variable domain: DVKVTQSSRYLVKRTGEKVFLECVQDMDHENMFWYRQDPGLGLRLIYFSYDVKMKEKGDIPEGYSVSREKKERFSLILESASTNQTSMYLCASSLTGTNTEAFFGQGTRLTVV.

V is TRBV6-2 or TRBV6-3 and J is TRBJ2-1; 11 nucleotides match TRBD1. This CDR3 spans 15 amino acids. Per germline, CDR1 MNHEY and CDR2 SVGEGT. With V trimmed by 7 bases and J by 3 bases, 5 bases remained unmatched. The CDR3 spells CASNPGQGDYNEQFF. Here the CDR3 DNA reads TGTGCCAGCAACCCGGGACAGGGGGACTACAATGAGCAGTTCTTC.